A selection of T cell receptor beta chains follows, all from one sample in a study of OX40 agonist ivuxolimab in advanced cancers. Profiled with immunoSEQ multiplex PCR; TCRdb holds only in-frame clones, not every one. The sample yields roughly 130,000 clones, around 93% seen once. The source was CD4+ or CD8+ T cells sorted from blood, collected in a trial of the OX40 agonist ivuxolimab. Every receptor here comes from an adult with an advanced solid tumor such as melanoma, head and neck, liver or kidney cancer. Both conserved end residues are part of each CDR3. The order of the fields is D gene, J gene, clone size, V gene, CDR3 protein, CDR3 DNA. A D gene is named only where the DNA matches it firmly. Expanded clones get a size class; other rows say once, few or many, or leave the size out.

>-|TRBJ2-3|-|TRBV6-4
CASRDTLSTDTQYF
TGTGCCAGCAGGGACACTCTAAGCACAGATACGCAGTATTTT
>-|TRBJ1-1|-|TRBV7-2
CASSLEGPLAAFF
TGTGCCAGCAGCTTAGAGGGCCCATTGGCAGCTTTCTTT
>-|TRBJ1-2|-|TRBV7-3
CASSSDPNYGYTF
TGTGCCAGCAGCTCGGACCCAAACTATGGCTACACCTTC
>-|TRBJ2-2|-|TRBV28
CASRPQGAGELFF
TGTGCCAGCAGGCCACAGGGAGCCGGGGAGCTGTTTTTT
>-|TRBJ1-5|-|TRBV7-2
CASSLRGRGRNQPQHF
TGTGCCAGCAGCTTAAGAGGCAGGGGAAGGAATCAGCCCCAGCATTTT
>-|TRBJ1-2|once|TRBV5-1
CASSLDSFNYGYTF
TGCGCCAGCAGCTTGGACAGCTTTAACTATGGCTACACCTTC
>TRBD1|TRBJ1-1|-|TRBV7-9
CASRQTGMAFF
TGTGCCAGCAGGCAGACAGGGATGGCTTTCTTT
>-|TRBJ1-4|-|TRBV7-8
CASSLVTGATNEKLFF
TGTGCCAGCAGCTTAGTTACGGGGGCAACTAATGAAAAACTGTTTTTT
>-|TRBJ2-3|-|TRBV29-1
CSVVYRANTQYF
TGCAGCGTTGTTTACAGGGCCAATACGCAGTATTTT
>-|TRBJ1-4|-|TRBV11-2
CASSPGRSNEKLFF
TGTGCCAGCAGCCCTGGACGGAGTAATGAAAAACTGTTTTTT
>TRBD2|TRBJ2-3|-|TRBV7-9
CASGRAGATLGNTDTQYF
TGTGCCAGCGGCCGAGCGGGGGCCACCCTAGGTAACACAGATACGCAGTATTTT
>-|TRBJ1-4|-|TRBV18
CASSPSAGPTEKLFF
TGTGCCAGCTCACCTTCCGCAGGGCCAACTGAAAAACTGTTTTTT
>TRBD2|TRBJ2-3|-|TRBV19
CASSIVRTSGFTDTQYF
TGTGCCAGTAGTATAGTCCGGACTAGCGGGTTCACAGATACGCAGTATTTT
>TRBD1|TRBJ2-2|once|TRBV6-6
CASRTSGGGELFF
TGTGCCAGCAGGACCTCAGGGGGCGGGGAGCTGTTTTTT
>-|TRBJ1-1|-|TRBV30
CAWNTGNTEAFF
TGTGCCTGGAATACGGGGAACACTGAAGCTTTCTTT
>TRBD2|TRBJ2-1|-|TRBV25-1
CASRPASGSNNEQFF
TGTGCCAGCAGACCCGCTAGCGGGAGCAACAATGAGCAGTTCTTC
>-|TRBJ2-5|-|TRBV19
CASSLTSGLQETQYF
TGTGCCAGTAGCCTGACTTCGGGGCTCCAAGAGACCCAGTACTTC
>TRBD1|TRBJ1-1|-|TRBV9
CASSARQGNTEAFF
TGTGCCAGCAGCGCCCGACAGGGGAACACTGAAGCTTTCTTT
>-|TRBJ1-6|-|TRBV6-6
CASSYRQESSPLHF
TGTGCCAGCAGTTATAGGCAGGAGAGTTCACCCCTCCACTTT
>-|TRBJ2-2|-|TRBV14
CASSQVLHTGELFF
TGTGCCAGCAGCCAAGTTCTACACACCGGGGAGCTGTTTTTT
>-|TRBJ1-2|once|TRBV27
CASSFRVWVTF
TGTGCCAGCAGTTTTCGTGTCTGGGTAACCTTC
>-|TRBJ2-1|-|TRBV27
CASSVTGLVQFF
TGTGCCAGCAGTGTGACAGGTCTAGTTCAGTTCTTC
>TRBD1|TRBJ1-5|once|TRBV25-1
CASSEPGTGRTPQHF
TGTGCCAGCAGTGAGCCTGGGACAGGTCGCACGCCCCAGCATTTT
>-|TRBJ2-3|once|TRBV6-6
CASSYSVGRGDTQYF
TGTGCCAGCAGTTACTCGGTCGGGAGAGGTGATACGCAGTATTTT
>TRBD1|TRBJ1-2|few|TRBV2
CASKGLRGPYGYTF
TGTGCCAGCAAGGGGCTCAGGGGGCCCTATGGCTACACCTTC
>TRBD2|TRBJ2-2|-|TRBV5-4
CASSHGGGRANTGELFF
TGTGCCAGCAGCCACGGGGGCGGGAGGGCTAACACCGGGGAGCTGTTTTTT
>-|TRBJ2-2|-|TRBV21-1
CASSKEDREYPSNTGELFF
TGTGCCAGCAGCAAGGAGGACAGGGAATATCCCTCGAACACCGGGGAGCTGTTTTTT
>TRBD2|TRBJ2-7|-|TRBV10-3
CAISDRGLVSYEQYF
TGTGCCATCAGTGATCGGGGACTAGTCAGCTACGAGCAGTACTTC
>TRBD2|TRBJ2-5|-|TRBV28
CASSSGAGAQETQYF
TGTGCCAGCAGCTCGGGAGCGGGAGCACAAGAGACCCAGTACTTC
>-|TRBJ2-5|-|TRBV21-1
CAAPVQETQYF
TGTGCCGCACCTGTACAAGAGACCCAGTACTTC
>TRBD1|TRBJ1-5|once|TRBV7-8
CASSLERQGAPPGQPQHF
TGTGCCAGCAGCTTAGAGAGGCAGGGGGCCCCCCCCGGGCAGCCCCAGCATTTT
>-|TRBJ2-2|-|TRBV5-1
CASRRTSNTGELFF
TGCGCCAGCAGAAGGACCTCGAACACCGGGGAGCTGTTTTTT
>-|TRBJ1-1|-|TRBV6-5
CASRAGRNTEAFF
TGTGCCAGCAGGGCCGGGAGGAACACTGAAGCTTTCTTT
>-|TRBJ2-3|-|TRBV19
CASSWGAGMATDTQYF
TGTGCCAGTAGTTGGGGAGCCGGGATGGCCACAGATACGCAGTATTTT
>-|TRBJ1-4|-|TRBV28
CASSFGDSNEKLFF
TGTGCCAGCAGTTTTGGTGACAGTAATGAAAAACTGTTTTTT
>TRBD1|TRBJ1-3|-|TRBV5-4
CASSLEAGGASLAGNTIYF
TGTGCCAGCAGCTTGGAGGCAGGGGGCGCGAGTTTAGCTGGAAACACCATATATTTT
>-|TRBJ1-3|-|TRBV5-6
CASSLGIGRAQGDTIYF
TGTGCCAGCAGCTTGGGAATAGGCCGGGCCCAGGGCGACACCATATATTTT
>-|TRBJ2-3|-|TRBV6-6
CASSYSRGDTQYF
TGTGCCAGCAGTTACTCTCGGGGAGATACGCAGTATTTT
>TRBD2|TRBJ2-1|-|TRBV18
CASSQRTSSGSYVNEQFF
TGTGCCAGCTCACAACGGACTAGTTCGGGATCTTATGTCAATGAGCAGTTCTTC
>-|TRBJ2-3|-|TRBV11-3
CASSLGGGVRDTQYF
TGTGCCAGCAGCTTGGGGGGTGGTGTGAGGGATACGCAGTATTTT
>-|TRBJ1-4|-|TRBV5-4
CASSQDGRNEKLFF
TGTGCCAGCAGCCAGGACGGACGTAATGAAAAACTGTTTTTT
>TRBD2|TRBJ2-5|-|TRBV5-1
CASSLTGGAETQYF
TGCGCCAGCAGCTTGACCGGGGGGGCAGAGACCCAGTACTTC
>-|TRBJ1-2|once|TRBV10-3
CAISDPGPNYGYTF
TGTGCCATCAGCGATCCGGGCCCTAACTATGGCTACACCTTC
>-|TRBJ1-1|few|TRBV30
CAWRARGRTEAFF
TGTGCCTGGAGAGCCCGGGGTAGAACTGAAGCTTTCTTT
>-|TRBJ2-3|-|TRBV6-5
CASSYDYTDTQYF
TGTGCCAGCAGTTACGACTACACAGATACGCAGTATTTT
>-|TRBJ2-1|-|TRBV29-1
CSVHGHISYNEQFF
TGCAGCGTTCATGGACATATATCCTACAATGAGCAGTTCTTC
>-|TRBJ1-1|-|TRBV5-4
CASSLGAARLYTEAFF
TGTGCCAGCAGCTTGGGGGCAGCCCGATTATACACTGAAGCTTTCTTT
>TRBD1|TRBJ1-2|-|TRBV11-2
CASSLGQGVSGGYTF
TGTGCCAGCAGCCTGGGACAGGGAGTCTCGGGTGGCTACACCTTC
>-|TRBJ2-7|once|TRBV19
CASSIAAGARYEQYF
TGTGCCAGTAGTATAGCGGCGGGGGCTCGATACGAGCAGTACTTC
>-|TRBJ2-5|-|TRBV5-1
CASSRSPQETQYF
TGCGCCAGCAGCCGGTCCCCCCAAGAGACCCAGTACTTC
>TRBD2|TRBJ2-3|-|TRBV29-1
CSVEGASGGATDTQYF
TGCAGCGTTGAAGGCGCTAGCGGGGGGGCTACAGATACGCAGTATTTT
>-|TRBJ2-2|-|TRBV2
CASSESNTGELFF
TGTGCCAGCTCGGAGTCGAACACCGGGGAGCTGTTTTTT
>-|TRBJ2-3|-|TRBV5-1
CASSLVGRLSTDTQYF
TGCGCCAGCAGCTTGGTGGGCAGGCTTAGCACAGATACGCAGTATTTT
>-|TRBJ2-7|-|TRBV7-9
CASSPRALEQYF
TGTGCCAGCAGCCCCCGGGCACTCGAGCAGTACTTC
>-|TRBJ2-7|-|TRBV12-2
CASRSPGDHEQYF
TGTGCAAGTCGCTCCCCCGGGGACCACGAGCAGTACTTC